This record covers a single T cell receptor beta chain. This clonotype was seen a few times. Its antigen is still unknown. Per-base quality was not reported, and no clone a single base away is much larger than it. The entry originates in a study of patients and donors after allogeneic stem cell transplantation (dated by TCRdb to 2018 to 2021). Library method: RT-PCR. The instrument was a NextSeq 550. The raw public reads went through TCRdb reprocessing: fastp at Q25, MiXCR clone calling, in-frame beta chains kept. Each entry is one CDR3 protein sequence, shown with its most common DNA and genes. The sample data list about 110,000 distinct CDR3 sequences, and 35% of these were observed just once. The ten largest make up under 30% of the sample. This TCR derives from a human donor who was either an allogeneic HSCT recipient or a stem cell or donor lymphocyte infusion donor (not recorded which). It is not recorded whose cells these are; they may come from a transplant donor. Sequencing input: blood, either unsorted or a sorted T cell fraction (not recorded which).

In nucleotides, the sequence is TGTGCCAGCACTCCCGGGGCGTTTTCACCCCTCCACTTT. It translates as CASTPGAFSPLHF. Rearrangement joined TRBV6-5 to TRBJ1-6; TRBD1 could be the D gene, as 5 bases match. In the germline V gene, CDR1 corresponds to MNHEY and CDR2 to SVGAGI. Trimming takes 7 bases from V and 9 bases from J, and the germline ends sit 13 bases apart. The cysteine opens and the phenylalanine closes a CDR3 of 13 amino acids. The CDR3 DNA has 39 bases and is translated from base 1.